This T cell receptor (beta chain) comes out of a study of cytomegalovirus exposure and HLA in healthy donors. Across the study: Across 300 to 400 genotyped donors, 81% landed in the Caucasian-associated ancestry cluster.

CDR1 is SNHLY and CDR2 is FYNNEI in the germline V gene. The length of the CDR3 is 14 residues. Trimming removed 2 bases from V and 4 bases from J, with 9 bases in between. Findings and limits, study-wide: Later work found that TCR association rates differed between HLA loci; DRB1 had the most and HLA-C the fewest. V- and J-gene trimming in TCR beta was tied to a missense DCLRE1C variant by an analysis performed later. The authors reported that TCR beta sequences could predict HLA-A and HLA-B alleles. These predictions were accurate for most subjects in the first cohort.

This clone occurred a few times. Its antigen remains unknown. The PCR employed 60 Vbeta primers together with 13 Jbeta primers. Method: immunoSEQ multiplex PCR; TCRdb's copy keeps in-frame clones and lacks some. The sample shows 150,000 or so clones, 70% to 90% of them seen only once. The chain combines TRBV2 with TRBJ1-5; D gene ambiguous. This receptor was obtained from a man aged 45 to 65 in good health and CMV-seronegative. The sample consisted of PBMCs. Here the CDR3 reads CASSENLRNQPQHF. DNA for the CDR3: TGTGCCAGCAGTGAAAATCTGAGAAATCAGCCCCAGCATTTT.